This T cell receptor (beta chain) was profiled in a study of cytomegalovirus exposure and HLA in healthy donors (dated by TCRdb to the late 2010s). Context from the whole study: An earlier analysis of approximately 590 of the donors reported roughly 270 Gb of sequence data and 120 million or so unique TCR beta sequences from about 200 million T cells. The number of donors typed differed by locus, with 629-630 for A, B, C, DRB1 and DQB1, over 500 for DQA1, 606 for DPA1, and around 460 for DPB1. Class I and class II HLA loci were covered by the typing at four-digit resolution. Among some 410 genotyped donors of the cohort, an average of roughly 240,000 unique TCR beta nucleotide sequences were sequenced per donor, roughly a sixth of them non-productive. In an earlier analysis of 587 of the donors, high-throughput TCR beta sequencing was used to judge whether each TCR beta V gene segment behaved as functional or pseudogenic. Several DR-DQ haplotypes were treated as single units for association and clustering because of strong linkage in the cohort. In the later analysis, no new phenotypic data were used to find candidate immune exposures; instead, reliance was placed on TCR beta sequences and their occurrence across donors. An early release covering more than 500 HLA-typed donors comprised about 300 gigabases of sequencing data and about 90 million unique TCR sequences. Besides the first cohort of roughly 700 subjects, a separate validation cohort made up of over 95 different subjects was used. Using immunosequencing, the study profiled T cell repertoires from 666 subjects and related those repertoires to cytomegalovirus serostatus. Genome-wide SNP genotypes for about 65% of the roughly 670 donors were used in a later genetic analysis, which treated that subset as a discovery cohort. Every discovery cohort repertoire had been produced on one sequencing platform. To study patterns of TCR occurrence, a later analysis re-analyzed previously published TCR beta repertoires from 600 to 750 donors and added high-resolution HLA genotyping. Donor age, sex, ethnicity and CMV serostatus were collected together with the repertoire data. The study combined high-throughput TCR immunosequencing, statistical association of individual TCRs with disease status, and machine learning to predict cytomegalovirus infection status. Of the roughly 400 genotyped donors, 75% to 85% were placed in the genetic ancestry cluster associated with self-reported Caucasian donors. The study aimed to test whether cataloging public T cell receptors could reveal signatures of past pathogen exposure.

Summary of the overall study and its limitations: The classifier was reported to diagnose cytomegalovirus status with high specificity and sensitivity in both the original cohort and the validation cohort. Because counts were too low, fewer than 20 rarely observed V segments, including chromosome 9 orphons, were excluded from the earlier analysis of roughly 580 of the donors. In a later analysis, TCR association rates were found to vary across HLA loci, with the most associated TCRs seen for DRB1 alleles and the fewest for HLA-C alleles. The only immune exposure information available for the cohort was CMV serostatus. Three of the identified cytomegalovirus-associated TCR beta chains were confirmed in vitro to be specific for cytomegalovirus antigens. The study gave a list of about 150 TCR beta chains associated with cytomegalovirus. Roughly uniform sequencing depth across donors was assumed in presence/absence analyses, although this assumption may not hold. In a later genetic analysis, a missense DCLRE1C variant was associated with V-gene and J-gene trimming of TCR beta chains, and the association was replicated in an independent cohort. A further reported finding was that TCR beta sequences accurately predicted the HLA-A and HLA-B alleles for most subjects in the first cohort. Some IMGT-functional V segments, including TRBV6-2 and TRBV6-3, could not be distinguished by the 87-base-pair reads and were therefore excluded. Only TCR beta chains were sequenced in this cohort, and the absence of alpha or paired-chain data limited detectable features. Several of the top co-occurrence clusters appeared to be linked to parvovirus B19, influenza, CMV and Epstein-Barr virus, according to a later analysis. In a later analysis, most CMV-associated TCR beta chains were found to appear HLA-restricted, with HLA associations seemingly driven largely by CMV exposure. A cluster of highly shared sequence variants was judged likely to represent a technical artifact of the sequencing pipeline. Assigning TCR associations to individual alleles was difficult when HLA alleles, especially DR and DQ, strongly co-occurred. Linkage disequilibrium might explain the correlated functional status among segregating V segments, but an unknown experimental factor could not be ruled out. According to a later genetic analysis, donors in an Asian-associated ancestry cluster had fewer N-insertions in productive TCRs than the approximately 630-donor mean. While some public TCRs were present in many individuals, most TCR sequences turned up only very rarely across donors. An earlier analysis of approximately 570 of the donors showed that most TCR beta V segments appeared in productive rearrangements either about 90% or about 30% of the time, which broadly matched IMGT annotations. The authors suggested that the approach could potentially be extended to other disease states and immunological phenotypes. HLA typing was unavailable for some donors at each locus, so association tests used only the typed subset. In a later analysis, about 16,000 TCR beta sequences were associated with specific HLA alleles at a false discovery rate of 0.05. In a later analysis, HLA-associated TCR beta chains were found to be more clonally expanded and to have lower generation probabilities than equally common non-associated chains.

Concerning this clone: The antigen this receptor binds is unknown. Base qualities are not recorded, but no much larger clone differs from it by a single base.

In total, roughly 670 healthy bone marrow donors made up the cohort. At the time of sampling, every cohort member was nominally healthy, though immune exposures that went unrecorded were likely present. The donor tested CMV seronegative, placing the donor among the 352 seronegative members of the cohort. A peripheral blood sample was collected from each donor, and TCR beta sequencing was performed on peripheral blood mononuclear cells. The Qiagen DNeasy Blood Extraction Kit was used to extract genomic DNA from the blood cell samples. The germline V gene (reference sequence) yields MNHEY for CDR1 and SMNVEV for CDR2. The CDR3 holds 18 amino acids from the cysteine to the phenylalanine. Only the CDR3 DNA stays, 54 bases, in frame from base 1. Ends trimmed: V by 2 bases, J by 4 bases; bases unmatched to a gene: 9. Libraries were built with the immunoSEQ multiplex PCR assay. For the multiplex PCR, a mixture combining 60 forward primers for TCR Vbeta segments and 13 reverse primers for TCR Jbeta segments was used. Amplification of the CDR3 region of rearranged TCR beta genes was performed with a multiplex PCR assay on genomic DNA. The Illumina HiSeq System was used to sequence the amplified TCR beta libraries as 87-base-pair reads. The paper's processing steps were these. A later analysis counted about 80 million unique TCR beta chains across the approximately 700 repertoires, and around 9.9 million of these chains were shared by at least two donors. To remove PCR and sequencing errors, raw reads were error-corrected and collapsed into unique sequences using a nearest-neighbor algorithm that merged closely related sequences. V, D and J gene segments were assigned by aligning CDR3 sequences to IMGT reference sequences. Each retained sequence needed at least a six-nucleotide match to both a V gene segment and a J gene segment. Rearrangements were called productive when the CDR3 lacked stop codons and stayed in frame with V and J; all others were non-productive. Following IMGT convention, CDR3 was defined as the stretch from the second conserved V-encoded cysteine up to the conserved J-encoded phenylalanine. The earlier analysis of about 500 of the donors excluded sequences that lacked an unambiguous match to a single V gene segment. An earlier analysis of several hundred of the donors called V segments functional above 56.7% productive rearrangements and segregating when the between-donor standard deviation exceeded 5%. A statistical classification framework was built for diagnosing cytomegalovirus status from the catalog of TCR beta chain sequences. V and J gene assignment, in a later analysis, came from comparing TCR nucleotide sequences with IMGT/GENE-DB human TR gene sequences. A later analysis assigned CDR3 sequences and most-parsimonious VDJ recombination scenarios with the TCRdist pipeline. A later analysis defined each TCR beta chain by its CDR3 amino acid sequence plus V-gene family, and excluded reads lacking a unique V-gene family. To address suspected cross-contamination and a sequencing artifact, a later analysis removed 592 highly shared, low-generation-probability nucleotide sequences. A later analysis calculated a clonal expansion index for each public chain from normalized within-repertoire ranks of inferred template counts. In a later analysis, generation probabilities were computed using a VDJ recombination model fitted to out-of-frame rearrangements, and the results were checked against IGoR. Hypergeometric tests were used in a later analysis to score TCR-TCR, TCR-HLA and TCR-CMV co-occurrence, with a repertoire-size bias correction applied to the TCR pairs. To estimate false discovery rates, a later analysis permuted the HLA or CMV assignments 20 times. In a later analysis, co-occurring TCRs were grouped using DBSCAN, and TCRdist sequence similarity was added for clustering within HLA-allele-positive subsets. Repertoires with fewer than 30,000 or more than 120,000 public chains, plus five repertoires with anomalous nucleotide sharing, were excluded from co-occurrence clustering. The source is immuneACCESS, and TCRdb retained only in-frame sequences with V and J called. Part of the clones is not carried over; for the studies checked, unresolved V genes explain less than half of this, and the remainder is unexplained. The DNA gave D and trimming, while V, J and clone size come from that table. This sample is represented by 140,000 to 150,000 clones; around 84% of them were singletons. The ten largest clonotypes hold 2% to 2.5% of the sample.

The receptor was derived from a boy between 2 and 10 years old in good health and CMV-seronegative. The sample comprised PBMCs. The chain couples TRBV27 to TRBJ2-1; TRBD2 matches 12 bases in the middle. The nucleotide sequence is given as TGTGCCAGCAGTTTAAGGTCTAGCGGGGGGGTTTTATACAATGAGCAGTTCTTC. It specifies CASSLRSSGGVLYNEQFF.